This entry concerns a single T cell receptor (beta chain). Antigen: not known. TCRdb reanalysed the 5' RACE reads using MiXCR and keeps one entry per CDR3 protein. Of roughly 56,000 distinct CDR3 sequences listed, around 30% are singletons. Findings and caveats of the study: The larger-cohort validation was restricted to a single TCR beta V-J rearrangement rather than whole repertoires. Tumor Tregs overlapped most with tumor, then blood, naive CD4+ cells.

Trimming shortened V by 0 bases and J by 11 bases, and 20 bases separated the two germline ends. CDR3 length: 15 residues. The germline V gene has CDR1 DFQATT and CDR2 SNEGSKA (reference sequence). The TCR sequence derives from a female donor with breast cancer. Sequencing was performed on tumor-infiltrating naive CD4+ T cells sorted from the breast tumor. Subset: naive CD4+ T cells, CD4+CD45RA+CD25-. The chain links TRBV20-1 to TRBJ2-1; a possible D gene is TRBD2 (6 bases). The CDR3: CSARDFRLAVHKQFF. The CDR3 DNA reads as TGCAGTGCTAGAGATTTTAGGTTAGCGGTACATAAGCAGTTCTTC.